The 2 T cell receptor beta chains reported below all come from one sample, sequenced in a study of T-cell reconstitution after alpha-beta-depleted transplantation in children. TCRbeta library preparation incorporated unique molecular identifiers. One entry per CDR3 protein results from TCRdb running MiXCR on the PCR reads. The sample holds roughly 300,000 distinct CDR3 sequences; roughly 10% are singletons and the top ten take about a quarter. The source material was peripheral blood, sampled 180 days after TCRalphabeta/CD19-depleted stem cell transplant. Source of these receptors: a male patient aged 2 to 10 who had a stem cell transplant for chronic granulomatous disease, so the T cells may come from the graft donor.

This clonotype was seen at least ten times. The chain employs TRBV20-1 and TRBJ2-6; D not resolved. Germline V lookup: CDR1 DFQATT, CDR2 SNEGSKA (reference sequence). The CDR3 covers 15 residues. V lost 4 bases, J lost 1 base, and 11 bases lay in between. CDR3 in amino acids: CSATRGPSGANVLTF. The DNA of the CDR3 is TGCAGTGCTACCCGTGGACCATCTGGGGCCAACGTCCTGACTTTC.

This clonotype was counted at least ten times. The chain uses TRBV10-3 and TRBJ1-5; D ambiguous. Trimming pared 3 bases from V and 5 bases from J, leaving 5 bases between. The germline CDR1 and CDR2 sequences are ENHRY and SYGVKD. This CDR3 is built from 12 residues. Here the CDR3 DNA reads TGTGCCATCAGTGACGGAGATCAGCCCCAGCATTTT. Encoded protein: CAISDGDQPQHF.